The T cell receptor (beta chain) under discussion was sequenced for a study of blood T cell repertoires in COVID-19. Study-wide context: Both acute and convalescent COVID-19 samples were obtained from the United States, Italy and Spain. T cells, B-cell-depleted T cells, or PBMCs supplied cDNA or gDNA.

The data were produced by immunoSEQ multiplex PCR, yet TCRdb's version contains in-frame clones alone and is incomplete. The sample has around 310,000 clones, 89% seen once. The CDR3 totals 14 residues. Trimming stripped 7 bases from V and 2 bases from J, with 11 bases between. Germline lookup yields CDR1 SNHLY and CDR2 FYNNEI. Sample: PBMCs or T cells enriched from blood (not recorded which). The chain has TRBV2 and TRBJ1-4; D is uncertain. This TCR was sampled from a woman aged 40 to 50 who had recovered from COVID-19. The CDR3 bases are TGTGCCAGCAACCCCCCCGGGACTAATGAAAAACTGTTTTTT. It encodes CASNPPGTNEKLFF.